This T cell receptor beta chain was recovered during a study of blood T cell repertoires in COVID-19. Study in general: Italy, Spain and the United States were the sources of the convalescent and acute COVID-19 samples. T cells, B-cell-depleted T cells, or PBMCs supplied cDNA or gDNA.

CDR3 length: 16 residues. Germline CDR1 reads LNHDA; CDR2 reads SQIVND (reference sequence). V was clipped by 4 bases and J by 7 bases, with 22 bases between them. Original analysis: Researchers report that nucleated cell counts were estimated from reference gene primer amplification. This table comes from immunoSEQ multiplex PCR, and its TCRdb copy is limited to in-frame clones, with some not included. The DNA gave D and trimming, while V, J and clone size come from that table. The sample lists 200,000 to 300,000 clones; just under 85% were seen once. The receptor comes from a man aged 80 or over with acute or convalescent COVID-19. Specimen: peripheral blood. The chain combines TRBV19 with TRBJ1-1, with D possibly being TRBD1 (6 bases). The CDR3 is CASSTWIGRGDREAFF. The CDR3 nucleotides read TGTGCCAGTAGTACTTGGATAGGCAGGGGAGATCGTGAAGCTTTCTTT.